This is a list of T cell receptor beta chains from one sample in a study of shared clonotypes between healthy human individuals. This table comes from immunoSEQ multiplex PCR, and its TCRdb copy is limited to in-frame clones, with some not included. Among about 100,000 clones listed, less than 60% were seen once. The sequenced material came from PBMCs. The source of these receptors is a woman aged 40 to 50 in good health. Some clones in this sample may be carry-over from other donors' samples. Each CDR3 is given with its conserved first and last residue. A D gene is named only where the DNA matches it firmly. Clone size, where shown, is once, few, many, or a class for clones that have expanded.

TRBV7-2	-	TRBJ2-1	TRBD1	CASSLAGQYNEQFF	TGTGCCAGCAGCTTAGCGGGACAGTACAATGAGCAGTTCTTC
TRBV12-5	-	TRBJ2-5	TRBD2	CASGLASGRFQETQYF	TGTGCTAGTGGTTTGGCTAGCGGGAGATTTCAAGAGACCCAGTACTTC
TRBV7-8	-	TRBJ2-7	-	CASSLGLEGSYEQYF	TGTGCCAGCAGCTTAGGACTAGAAGGGTCCTACGAGCAGTACTTC
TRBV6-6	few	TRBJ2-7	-	CASSDRYEQYF	TGTGCCAGCAGTGATAGGTACGAGCAGTACTTC
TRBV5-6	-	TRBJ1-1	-	CASSLGGAHTEAFF	TGTGCCAGCAGCCTCGGAGGGGCGCACACTGAAGCTTTCTTT
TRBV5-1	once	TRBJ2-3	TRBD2	CASSWTSGTTDTQYF	TGCGCCAGCAGCTGGACTAGCGGGACCACAGATACGCAGTATTTT
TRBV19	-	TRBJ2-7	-	CASSIGHLPGAYEQYF	TGTGCCAGTAGTATAGGACACCTCCCCGGCGCCTACGAGCAGTACTTC
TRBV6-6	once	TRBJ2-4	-	CASSYAAKNIQYF	TGTGCCAGCAGTTACGCTGCCAAAAACATTCAGTACTTC
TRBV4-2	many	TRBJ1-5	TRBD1	CAGSQDEGAHQPQHF	TGTGCCGGCAGCCAAGATGAGGGGGCTCATCAGCCCCAGCATTTT
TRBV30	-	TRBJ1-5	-	CAWSLEQINQPQHF	TGTGCCTGGAGCCTGGAGCAGATTAATCAGCCCCAGCATTTT
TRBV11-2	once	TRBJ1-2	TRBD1	CASSLGPDRGGGYTF	TGTGCCAGCAGCTTGGGACCAGACAGGGGAGGAGGCTACACCTTC
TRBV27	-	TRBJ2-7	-	CASSFDRRTYEQYF	TGTGCCAGCAGTTTTGATCGGCGAACCTACGAGCAGTACTTC
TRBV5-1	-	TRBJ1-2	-	CASSTGQGGSANYGYTF	TGCGCCAGCAGCACCGGACAAGGGGGATCAGCTAACTATGGCTACACCTTC
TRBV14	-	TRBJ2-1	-	CASSQVHSVELGEQFF	TGTGCCAGCAGCCAAGTTCACAGCGTTGAACTAGGTGAGCAGTTCTTC
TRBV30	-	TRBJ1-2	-	CAWSRDYGYTF	TGTGCCTGGTCTCGGGACTATGGCTACACCTTC
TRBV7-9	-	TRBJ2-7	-	CASSLASGPIYEQYF	TGTGCCAGCAGCTTAGCTTCCGGGCCTATTTACGAGCAGTACTTC
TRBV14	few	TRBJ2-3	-	CASSDWTARDTQYF	TGTGCCAGCAGCGATTGGACAGCCAGAGATACGCAGTATTTT
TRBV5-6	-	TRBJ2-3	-	CASSSGYSDTQYF	TGTGCCAGCAGCTCCGGGTATTCGGATACGCAGTATTTT
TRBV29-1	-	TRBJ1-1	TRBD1	CSVLRQGNTEAFF	TGCAGCGTTCTACGACAGGGAAACACTGAAGCTTTCTTT
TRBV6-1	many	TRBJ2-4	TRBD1	CASSEQGEGAKNIQYF	TGTGCCAGCAGTGAGCAGGGGGAAGGGGCCAAAAACATTCAGTACTTC
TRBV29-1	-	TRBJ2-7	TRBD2	CSAYTSGAQYEQYF	TGCAGCGCCTACACTAGCGGGGCACAATACGAGCAGTACTTC
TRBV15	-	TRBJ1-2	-	CATSNSQSGVYGYTF	TGTGCCACCAGCAATAGCCAGTCCGGAGTCTATGGCTACACCTTC
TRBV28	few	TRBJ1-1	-	CASSLYSSLNEAFF	TGTGCCAGCAGTTTATACAGCTCCTTGAATGAAGCTTTCTTT
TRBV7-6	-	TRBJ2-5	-	CASSSYRGTKLTQYF	TGTGCCAGCAGCTCCTACCGGGGTACTAAGTTAACCCAGTACTTC
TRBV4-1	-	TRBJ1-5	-	CASSQLGGKQPQHF	TGCGCCAGCAGCCAATTGGGAGGTAAACAGCCCCAGCATTTT
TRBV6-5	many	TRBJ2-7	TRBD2	CASRTRGRLYEQYF	TGTGCCAGCCGTACCCGCGGGAGGCTCTACGAGCAGTACTTC
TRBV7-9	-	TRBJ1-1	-	CASSLEGGTEAFF	TGTGCCAGCAGCTTAGAAGGGGGCACTGAAGCTTTCTTT
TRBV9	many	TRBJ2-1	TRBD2	CASSEYWGLAGDSNEQFF	TGTGCCAGCAGCGAATACTGGGGACTAGCGGGAGACTCCAATGAGCAGTTCTTC
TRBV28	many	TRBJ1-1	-	CASSSPGQLNTEAFF	TGTGCCAGCAGTTCACCAGGACAGTTAAACACTGAAGCTTTCTTT
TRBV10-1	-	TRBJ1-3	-	CASSEADRRTGNTIYF	TGCGCCAGCAGTGAGGCCGACAGGCGCACTGGAAACACCATATATTTT
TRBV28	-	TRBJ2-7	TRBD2	CASNTPTSGRALYERYF	TGTGCCAGCAATACACCGACTAGCGGGAGGGCCCTCTACGAGCGGTACTTC
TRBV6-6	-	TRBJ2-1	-	CAVGPPPVEQFF	TGTGCCGTCGGGCCGCCGCCAGTTGAGCAGTTCTTC
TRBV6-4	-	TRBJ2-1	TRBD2	CASSDGWEGNEQFF	TGTGCCAGCAGTGACGGGTGGGAGGGCAATGAGCAGTTCTTC
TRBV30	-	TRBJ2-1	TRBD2	CAWRVGLAGVGEQFF	TGTGCCTGGAGAGTGGGACTAGCGGGAGTTGGTGAGCAGTTCTTC
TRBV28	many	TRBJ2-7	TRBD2	CASSSGRLAGDEQYF	TGTGCCAGCAGTTCCGGAAGGCTAGCGGGAGACGAGCAGTACTTC
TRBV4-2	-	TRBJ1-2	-	CASSQPGHQNYGYTF	TGTGCCAGCAGCCAACCGGGACACCAGAACTATGGCTACACCTTC
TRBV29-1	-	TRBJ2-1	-	CSVEPRWGNEQFF	TGCAGCGTCGAGCCCAGGTGGGGCAATGAGCAGTTCTTC
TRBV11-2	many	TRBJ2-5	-	CASSSSGAPQETQYF	TGTGCCAGCAGCTCCTCCGGTGCACCCCAAGAGACCCAGTACTTC
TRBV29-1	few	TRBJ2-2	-	CSVELGHGELFF	TGCAGCGTTGAACTCGGGCACGGGGAGCTGTTTTTT
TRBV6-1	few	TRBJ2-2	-	CASSEGGGYTGELFF	TGTGCCAGCAGTGAAGGGGGCGGATACACCGGGGAGCTGTTTTTT
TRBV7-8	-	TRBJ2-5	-	CASSRGRTQETQYF	TGTGCCAGCAGCCGAGGACGAACCCAAGAGACCCAGTACTTC
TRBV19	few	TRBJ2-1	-	CASSMGLADEQFF	TGTGCCAGTAGTATGGGGCTAGCTGATGAGCAGTTCTTC
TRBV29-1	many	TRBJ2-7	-	CSVVGGDKSYEQYF	TGCAGCGTTGTTGGGGGGGACAAGTCCTACGAGCAGTACTTC
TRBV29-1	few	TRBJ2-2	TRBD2	CSARTSANTGELFF	TGCAGCGCCCGGACTAGCGCTAACACCGGGGAGCTGTTTTTT
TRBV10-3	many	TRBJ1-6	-	CAISELGQSGNSPLHF	TGTGCCATCAGTGAGTTGGGGCAGTCCGGTAATTCACCCCTCCACTTT
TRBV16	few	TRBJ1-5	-	CASSLTGRNQPQHF	TGTGCCAGCAGCCTGACAGGTCGGAATCAGCCCCAGCATTTT
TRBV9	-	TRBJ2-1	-	CASSVGGRPNEQFF	TGTGCCAGCAGCGTCGGTGGGAGGCCCAATGAGCAGTTCTTC
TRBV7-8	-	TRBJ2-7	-	CASSLAVVGGSSPRDEQYF	TGTGCCAGCAGCTTAGCAGTAGTTGGCGGGTCTTCACCTCGGGACGAGCAGTACTTC
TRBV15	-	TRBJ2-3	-	CATSRVFAAGRRISTDTQYF	TGTGCCACCAGCAGAGTTTTTGCGGCGGGCCGGCGAATTAGCACAGATACGCAGTATTTT
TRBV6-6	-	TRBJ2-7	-	CASSSTTESDEQYF	TGTGCCAGCAGTTCAACAACAGAAAGTGACGAGCAGTACTTC
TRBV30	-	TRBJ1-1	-	CAWSGTRSTEAFF	TGTGCCTGGAGTGGTACAAGGAGCACTGAAGCTTTCTTT
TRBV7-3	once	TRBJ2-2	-	CASSLMRTKNTGELFF	TGTGCCAGCAGCTTAATGAGGACAAAAAACACCGGGGAGCTGTTTTTT
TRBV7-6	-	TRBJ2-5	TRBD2	CASSPGLAGGAETQYF	TGTGCCAGCAGCCCAGGACTAGCGGGAGGAGCGGAGACCCAGTACTTC
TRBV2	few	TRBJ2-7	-	CASGGQGVYYEQYF	TGTGCCTCCGGAGGGCAGGGGGTATACTACGAGCAGTACTTC
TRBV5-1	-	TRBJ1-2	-	CASSPLGNYGYAF	TGCGCCAGCAGCCCACTCGGCAACTATGGCTACGCCTTC
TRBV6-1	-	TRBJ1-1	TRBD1	CASSSRQGMNTEAFF	TGTGCCAGCAGTTCACGACAGGGGATGAACACTGAAGCTTTCTTT